This T cell receptor (beta chain) came from a study of cytomegalovirus exposure and HLA in healthy donors. A remark on this clone: The antigen remains undetermined.

TCRdb's copy holds only in-frame clones and misses some; the assay was immunoSEQ multiplex PCR. The table records more than 90,000 clones, 88% of them present only once. The V gene's germline CDR1 is SGHRS and CDR2 YFSETQ. V gave up 3 bases and J gave up 4 bases; unmatched junction bases: 4. The CDR3 covers 15 residues. Broader study findings: The authors confirmed in vitro that a few CMV-associated chains were specific for CMV antigens. It was about 180 TCR beta chains that were listed as cytomegalovirus-associated. In a later analysis, first-cohort TCR clusters were found to tend to co-occur in the 90 to 150 validation repertoires. Many donors carried some public TCRs, although rarity characterized most TCR sequences.

The chain carries TRBV5-1 and TRBJ2-7, with TRBD2 matching over 13 bases. The sequencing input was PBMCs. This receptor was taken from a man younger than 30 in good health and CMV-seronegative. This chain's CDR3 is CASSWGLAGRYEQYF. As DNA, the CDR3 is TGCGCCAGCAGCTGGGGACTAGCGGGAAGGTACGAGCAGTACTTC.